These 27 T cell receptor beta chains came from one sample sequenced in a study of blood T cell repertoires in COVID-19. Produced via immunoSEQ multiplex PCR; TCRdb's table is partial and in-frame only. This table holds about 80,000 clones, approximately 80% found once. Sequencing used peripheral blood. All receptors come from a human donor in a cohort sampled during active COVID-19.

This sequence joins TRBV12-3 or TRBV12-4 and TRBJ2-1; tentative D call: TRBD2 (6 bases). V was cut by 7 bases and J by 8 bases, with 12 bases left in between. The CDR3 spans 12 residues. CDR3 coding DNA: TGTGCCAGCAATACGGAGGGGTATGAGCAGTTCTTC. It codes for CASNTEGYEQFF.

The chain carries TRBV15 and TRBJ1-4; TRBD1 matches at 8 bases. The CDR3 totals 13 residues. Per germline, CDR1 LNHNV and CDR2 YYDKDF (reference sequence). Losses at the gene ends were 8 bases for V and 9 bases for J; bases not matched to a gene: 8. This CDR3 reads CATVQGERKKLFF. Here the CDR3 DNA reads TGTGCCACCGTACAGGGGGAGAGGAAAAAACTGTTTTTT.

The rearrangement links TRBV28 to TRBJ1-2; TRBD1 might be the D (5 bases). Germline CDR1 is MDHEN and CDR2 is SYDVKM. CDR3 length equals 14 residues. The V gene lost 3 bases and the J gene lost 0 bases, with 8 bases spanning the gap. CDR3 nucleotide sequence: TGTGCCAGCAGTTTCGGGGGGGCTAACTATGGCTACACCTTC. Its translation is CASSFGGANYGYTF.

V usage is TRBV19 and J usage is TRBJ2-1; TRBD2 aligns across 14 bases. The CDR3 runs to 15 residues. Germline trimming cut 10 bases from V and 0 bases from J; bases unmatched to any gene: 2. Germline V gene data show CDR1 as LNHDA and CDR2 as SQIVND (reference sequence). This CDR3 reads CATGTSGSSYNEQFF. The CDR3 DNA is TGTGCCACCGGGACTAGCGGGAGCTCCTACAATGAGCAGTTCTTC.

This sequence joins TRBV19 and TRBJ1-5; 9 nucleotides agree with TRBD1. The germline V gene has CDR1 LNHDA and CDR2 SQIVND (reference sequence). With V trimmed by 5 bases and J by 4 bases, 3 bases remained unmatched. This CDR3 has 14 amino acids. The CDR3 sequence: CASSAGTGNQPQHF. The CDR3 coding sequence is TGTGCCAGTAGTGCCGGGACAGGGAATCAGCCCCAGCATTTT.

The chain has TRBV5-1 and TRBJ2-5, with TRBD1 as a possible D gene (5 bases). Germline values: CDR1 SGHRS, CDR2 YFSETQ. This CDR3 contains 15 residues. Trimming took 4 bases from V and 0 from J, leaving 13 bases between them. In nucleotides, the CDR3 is TGCGCCAGCAGCATGACTCCAGGGAACCAAGAGACCCAGTACTTC. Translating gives CASSMTPGNQETQYF. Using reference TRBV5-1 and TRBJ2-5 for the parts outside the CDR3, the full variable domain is KAGVTQTPRYLIKTRGQQVTLSCSPISGHRSVSWYQQTPGQGLQFLFEYFSETQRNKGNFPGRFSGRQFSNSRSEMNVSTLELGDSALYLCASSMTPGNQETQYFGPGTRLLVL.

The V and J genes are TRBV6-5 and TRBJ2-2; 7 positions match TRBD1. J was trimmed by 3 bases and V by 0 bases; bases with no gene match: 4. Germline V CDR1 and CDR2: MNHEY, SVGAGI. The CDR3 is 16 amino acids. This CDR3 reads CASSYSIQGYTGELFF. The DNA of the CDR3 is TGTGCCAGCAGTTACTCGATACAGGGGTACACCGGGGAGCTGTTTTTT.

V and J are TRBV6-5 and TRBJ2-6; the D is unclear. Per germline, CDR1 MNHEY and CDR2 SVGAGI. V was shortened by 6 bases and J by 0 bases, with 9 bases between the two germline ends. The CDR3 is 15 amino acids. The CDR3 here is CASSLYRSGANVLTF. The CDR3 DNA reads TGTGCCAGCAGCCTATATCGCTCTGGGGCCAACGTCCTGACTTTC.

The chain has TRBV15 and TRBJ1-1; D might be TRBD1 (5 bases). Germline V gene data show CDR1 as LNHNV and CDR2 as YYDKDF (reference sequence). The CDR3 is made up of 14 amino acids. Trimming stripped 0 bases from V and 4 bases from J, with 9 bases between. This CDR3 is CATSRDVQGTEAFF. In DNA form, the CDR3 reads TGTGCCACCAGCAGAGATGTCCAGGGCACTGAAGCTTTCTTT.

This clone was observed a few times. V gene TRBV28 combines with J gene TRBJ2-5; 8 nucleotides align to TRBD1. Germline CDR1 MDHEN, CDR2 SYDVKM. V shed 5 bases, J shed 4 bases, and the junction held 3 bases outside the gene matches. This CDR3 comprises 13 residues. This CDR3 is CASSETGVETQYF. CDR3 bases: TGTGCCAGCAGTGAGACAGGGGTAGAGACCCAGTACTTC.

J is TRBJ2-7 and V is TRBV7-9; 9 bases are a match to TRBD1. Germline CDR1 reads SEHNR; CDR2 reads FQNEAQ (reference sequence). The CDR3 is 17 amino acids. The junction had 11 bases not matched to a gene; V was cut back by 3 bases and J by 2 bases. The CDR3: CASSLGTGTLDPYEQYF. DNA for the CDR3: TGTGCCAGCAGCTTGGGGACAGGGACACTGGATCCCTACGAGCAGTACTTC.

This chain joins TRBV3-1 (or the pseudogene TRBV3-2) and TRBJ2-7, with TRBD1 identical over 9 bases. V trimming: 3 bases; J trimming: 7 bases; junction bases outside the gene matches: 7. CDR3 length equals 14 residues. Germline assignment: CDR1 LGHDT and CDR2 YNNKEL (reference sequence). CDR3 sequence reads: CASSHNRGQGEQYF. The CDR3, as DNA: TGTGCCAGCAGCCATAACAGGGGGCAGGGGGAGCAGTACTTC.

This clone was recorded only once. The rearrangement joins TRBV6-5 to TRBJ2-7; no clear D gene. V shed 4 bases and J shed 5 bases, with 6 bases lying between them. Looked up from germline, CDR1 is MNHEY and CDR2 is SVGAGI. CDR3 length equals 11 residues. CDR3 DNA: TGTGCCAGCAGTTTTGCGCACGAGCAGTACTTC. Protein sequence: CASSFAHEQYF.

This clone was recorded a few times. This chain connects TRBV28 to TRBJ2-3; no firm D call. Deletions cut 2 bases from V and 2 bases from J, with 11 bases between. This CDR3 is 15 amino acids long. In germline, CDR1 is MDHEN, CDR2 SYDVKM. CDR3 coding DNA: TGTGCCAGCAGTTTAGCGGCTCGCGACACAGATACGCAGTATTTT. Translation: CASSLAARDTDTQYF.

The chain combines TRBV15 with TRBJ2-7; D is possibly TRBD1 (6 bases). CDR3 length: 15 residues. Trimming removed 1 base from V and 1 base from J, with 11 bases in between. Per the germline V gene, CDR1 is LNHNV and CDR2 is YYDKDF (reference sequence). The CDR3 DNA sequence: TGTGCCACCAGCAGAGGACAGGTGATTTCCTACGAGCAGTACTTC. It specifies CATSRGQVISYEQYF.

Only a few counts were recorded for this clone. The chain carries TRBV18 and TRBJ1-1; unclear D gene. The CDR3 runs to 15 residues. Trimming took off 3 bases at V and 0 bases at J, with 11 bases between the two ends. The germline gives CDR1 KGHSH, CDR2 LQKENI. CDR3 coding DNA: TGTGCCAGCTCACCTCCCCGGGATTTGAACACTGAAGCTTTCTTT. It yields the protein CASSPPRDLNTEAFF.

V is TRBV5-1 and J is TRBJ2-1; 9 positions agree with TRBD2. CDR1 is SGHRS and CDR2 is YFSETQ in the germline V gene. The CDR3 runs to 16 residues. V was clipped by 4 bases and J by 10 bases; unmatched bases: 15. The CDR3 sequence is CASSPVRAGGAGEQFF. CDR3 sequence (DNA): TGCGCCAGCAGCCCCGTCAGGGCGGGGGGGGCCGGGGAGCAGTTCTTC.

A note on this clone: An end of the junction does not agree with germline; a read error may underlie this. The CDR3 protein is CASSQYSTGGLVF. For the CDR3, the DNA is TGTGCCAGCAGCCAATATTCGACAGGCGGCCTTGTCTTC. The chain recombines TRBV7-2 with TRBJ1-2, with a possible D match to TRBD1 (6 bases). This CDR3 comprises 13 residues. The germline V gene encodes CDR1 SGHTA and CDR2 FQGNSA.

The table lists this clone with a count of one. The CDR3 nucleotides are TGTGCCAGCAGCTTAGATCGGGGGGGCACAGATACGCAGTATTTT. Amino acids: CASSLDRGGTDTQYF. The chain employs TRBV7-2 and TRBJ2-3, with TRBD2 identical over 7 bases. There are 15 residues in the CDR3. The V gene's germline CDR1 is SGHTA and CDR2 FQGNSA. V lost 1 base and J lost 1; bases outside the gene matches: 2.

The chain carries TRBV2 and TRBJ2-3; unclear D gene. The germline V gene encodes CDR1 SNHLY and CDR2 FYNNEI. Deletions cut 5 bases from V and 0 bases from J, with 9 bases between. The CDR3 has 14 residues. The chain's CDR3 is CASSPSTSTDTQYF. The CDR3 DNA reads TGTGCCAGCAGTCCCTCGACTAGCACAGATACGCAGTATTTT. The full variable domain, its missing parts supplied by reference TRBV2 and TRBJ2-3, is EPEVTQTPSHQVTQMGQEVILRCVPISNHLYFYWYRQILGQKVEFLVSFYNNEISEKSEIFDDQFSVERPDGSNFTLKIRSTKLEDSAMYFCASSPSTSTDTQYFGPGTRLTVL.

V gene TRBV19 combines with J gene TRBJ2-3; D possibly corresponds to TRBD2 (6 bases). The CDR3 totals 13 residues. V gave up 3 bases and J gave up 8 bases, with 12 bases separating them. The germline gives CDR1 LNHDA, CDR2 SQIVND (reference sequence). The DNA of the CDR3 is TGTGCCAGTAGTATCCGACTAGAAAGTACGCAGTATTTT. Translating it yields CASSIRLESTQYF.

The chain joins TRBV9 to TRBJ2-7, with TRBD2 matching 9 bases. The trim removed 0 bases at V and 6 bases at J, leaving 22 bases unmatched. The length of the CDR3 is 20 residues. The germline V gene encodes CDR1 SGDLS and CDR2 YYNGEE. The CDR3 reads CASSVAPTGLAVGGLSEQYF. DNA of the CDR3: TGTGCCAGCAGCGTAGCTCCCACGGGACTAGCCGTGGGGGGTTTGAGCGAGCAGTACTTC.

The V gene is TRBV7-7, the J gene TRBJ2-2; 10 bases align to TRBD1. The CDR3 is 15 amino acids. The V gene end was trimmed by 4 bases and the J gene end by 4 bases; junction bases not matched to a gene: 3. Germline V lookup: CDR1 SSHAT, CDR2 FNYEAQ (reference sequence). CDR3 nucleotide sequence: TGTGCCAGCAGCTCGGACAGGGGGGTCACCGGGGAGCTGTTTTTT. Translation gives CASSSDRGVTGELFF.

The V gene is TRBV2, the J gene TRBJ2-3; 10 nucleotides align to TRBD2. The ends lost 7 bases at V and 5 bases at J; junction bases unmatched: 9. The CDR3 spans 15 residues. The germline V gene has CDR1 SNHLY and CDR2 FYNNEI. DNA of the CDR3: TGTGCCAGCATGTGGCTAGCGGGAGTTAAAGATACGCAGTATTTT. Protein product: CASMWLAGVKDTQYF.

The CDR3 DNA follows: TGTGCCAGCAGTTACTCGATATCAGGGCCCTACGAGCAGTACTTC. Translating gives CASSYSISGPYEQYF. This chain uses TRBV6-5 with TRBJ2-7; a weak D match, TRBD1 (5 bases). V was pared by 0 bases and J by 2 bases, with 11 bases between. CDR1 and CDR2 from the germline V gene are MNHEY and SVGAGI. This CDR3 has 15 residues.

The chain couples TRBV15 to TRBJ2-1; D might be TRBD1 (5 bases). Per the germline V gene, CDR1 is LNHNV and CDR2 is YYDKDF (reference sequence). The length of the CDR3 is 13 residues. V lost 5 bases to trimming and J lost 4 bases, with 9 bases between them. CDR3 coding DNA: TGTGCCACCAGCGACACAGGTTACAATGAGCAGTTCTTC. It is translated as CATSDTGYNEQFF.

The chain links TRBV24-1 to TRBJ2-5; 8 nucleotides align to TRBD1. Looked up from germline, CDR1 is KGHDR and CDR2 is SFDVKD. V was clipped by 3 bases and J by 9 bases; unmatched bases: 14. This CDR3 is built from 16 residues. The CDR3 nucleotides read TGTGCCACCAGTGATACCGGGACAGGAGCCGGAAGAGCCCAGTACTTC. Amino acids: CATSDTGTGAGRAQYF.